The next 32 T cell receptor beta chains were all read from a single sample in a study of T cell repertoires in cytomegalovirus infection. From the reads, TCRdb called clonotypes with MiXCR, one entry per CDR3 protein. The sample lists 400,000 or so distinct CDR3 sequences, 18% occurring once. The sample comprised PBMCs. Source of these receptors: a human donor in good health (CMV status not recorded). Some clones in this sample may be carry-over from other donors' samples.

This clonotype was seen a handful of times. V is TRBV7-2 and J is TRBJ1-5; 7 nucleotides align to TRBD1. The CDR3 covers 16 residues. Per the germline V gene, CDR1 is SGHTA and CDR2 is FQGNSA. The J segment lost 4 bases and the V segment lost 5 bases, leaving 11 bases of the junction unmatched. The CDR3 spells CASSDQGVLGNQPQHF. The CDR3 bases are TGTGCCAGCAGCGACCAGGGGGTATTAGGGAATCAGCCCCAGCATTTT.

In this sample, this clonotype turned up many times. This chain joins TRBV7-6 and TRBJ2-7; 8 bases are a match to TRBD1. Looked up from germline, CDR1 is SGHVS and CDR2 is FNYEAQ. CDR3 size: 16 residues. Losses at the gene ends were 5 bases for V and 2 bases for J; bases not matched to a gene: 11. For the CDR3, the DNA is TGTGCCAGCAGCCACGGCTCAGGGACAGGAACCTACGAGCAGTACTTC. Its protein is CASSHGSGTGTYEQYF.

This clonotype was detected once. V and J are TRBV20-1 and TRBJ2-3, with 7 nucleotides matching TRBD2. Germline CDR1 reads DFQATT; CDR2 reads SNEGSKA (reference sequence). This CDR3 is 17 amino acids long. Unmatched junction bases numbered 12, after V lost 2 bases and J lost 1 base. In nucleotides, the CDR3 is TGCAGTGCTAGACCACTGAGCTTGGCGGGAGGCACAGATACGCAGTATTTT. It translates to CSARPLSLAGGTDTQYF.

This clonotype was counted at least ten times. The chain couples TRBV7-2 to TRBJ1-6, with 10 nucleotides matching TRBD1. The CDR3 is made up of 15 amino acids. The germline V gene encodes CDR1 SGHTA and CDR2 FQGNSA. J was trimmed by 7 bases and V by 11 bases; bases with no gene match: 11. CDR3 bases: TGTGCCGTCGACAGGGGGCTTACTTGGAATTCACCCCTCCACTTT. Its protein product is CAVDRGLTWNSPLHF.

The sample holds many counts of this clonotype. The chain recombines TRBV7-2 with TRBJ2-1, with D unresolved. Germline loops: CDR1 SGHTA, CDR2 FQGNSA. V was trimmed by 5 bases and J by 0 bases, leaving 20 bases between them. CDR3 length equals 18 residues. The DNA of the CDR3 is TGTGCCAGCAGCCGACCCCGCCTCGACTCCCTCTCCTACAATGAGCAGTTCTTC. It yields the protein CASSRPRLDSLSYNEQFF. Full variable domain (rest looked up from reference TRBV7-2 and TRBJ2-1): GAGVSQSPSNKVTEKGKDVELRCDPISGHTALYWYRQSLGQGLEFLIYFQGNSAPDKSGLPSDRFSAERTGGSVSTLTIQRTQQEDSAVYLCASSRPRLDSLSYNEQFFGPGTRLTVL.

This clonotype was detected a few times. The gene calls are TRBV2 and TRBJ1-4, with TRBD1 matching 9 bases. After removal of 7 bases from V and 0 bases from J, the junction contained 6 bases not matched to a gene. Per the germline V gene, CDR1 is SNHLY and CDR2 is FYNNEI. The CDR3 is made up of 16 amino acids. CDR3 protein: CASNRDRAPTNEKLFF. The DNA for the CDR3 is TGTGCCAGCAACCGGGACAGGGCACCAACTAATGAAAAACTGTTTTTT.

A single count supports this clonotype. J is TRBJ2-2 and V is TRBV19; D is undetermined. Germline V lookup: CDR1 LNHDA, CDR2 SQIVND (reference sequence). The CDR3 extends over 14 amino acids. Trimming shortened V by 3 bases and J by 0 bases, and 5 bases separated the two germline ends. The CDR3 DNA reads as TGTGCCAGTAGTATGCGGCCGAACACCGGGGAGCTGTTTTTT. It encodes CASSMRPNTGELFF.

V and J are TRBV7-9 and TRBJ1-5; D not resolved. Germline values: CDR1 SEHNR, CDR2 FQNEAQ (reference sequence). The CDR3 spans 13 residues. V shed 5 bases and J shed 5 bases, with 10 bases lying between them. The CDR3 loop is CASSPRPDQPQHF. The CDR3 nucleotides are TGTGCCAGCAGCCCCCGCCCTGATCAGCCCCAGCATTTT.

At least ten counts were recorded for this clonotype. This chain connects TRBV10-1 to TRBJ2-1, with D unclear. The germline gives CDR1 WNHNN, CDR2 SYGVQD (reference sequence). V was pared by 2 bases and J by 4 bases, with 12 bases between. This CDR3 contains 15 residues. The CDR3, as DNA: TGCGCCAGCAGTGAGGGTATGGCGGCATACAATGAGCAGTTCTTC. Protein sequence: CASSEGMAAYNEQFF.

This clonotype was picked up a small number of times. This sequence joins TRBV12-3 or TRBV12-4 and TRBJ2-1; 7 bases match TRBD1. The CDR3 has 16 residues. Trimming took 6 bases from V and 5 from J; bases not matched to a gene: 13. This chain's CDR3 is CASRPMTGPSDNEQFF. The DNA of the CDR3 is TGTGCCAGCAGACCGATGACAGGGCCCTCGGACAATGAGCAGTTCTTC.

The chain combines TRBV20-1 with TRBJ1-5, with a possible D match to TRBD1 (5 bases). Per the germline V gene, CDR1 is DFQATT and CDR2 is SNEGSKA (reference sequence). Trimming removed 6 bases from V and 1 base from J, with 13 bases in between. The CDR3 is made up of 14 amino acids. In DNA, the CDR3 is TGCAGTGCACGGGACTACCTGAGCAATCAGCCCCAGCATTTT. As protein: CSARDYLSNQPQHF.

The chain has TRBV5-6 and TRBJ2-5; tentatively, D is TRBD1 or TRBD2 (7 bases each). Germline CDR1 and CDR2: SGHDT and YYEEEE. Trimming removed 2 bases at V and 9 bases at J, with 14 bases between. The CDR3 runs 13 residues. The CDR3 reads CASSFRAGGAQYF. The CDR3 DNA sequence: TGTGCCAGCAGCTTTAGGGCAGGGGGGGCCCAGTACTTC.

The gene calls are TRBV6-6 and TRBJ1-2; no definite D call. Between the trimmed V and J ends, which lost 7 bases and 2 bases, there was a span of 11 bases. The CDR3 extends over 13 amino acids. In germline, CDR1 is MNHNY, CDR2 SVGAGI (reference sequence). CDR3 region: CASTEARNYGYTF. The CDR3, as DNA: TGTGCCAGCACCGAGGCAAGGAACTATGGCTACACCTTC.

This clonotype has just a few counts. The chain is built from TRBV3-1 and TRBJ1-5; D is possibly TRBD1 (5 bases). V shed 2 bases and J shed 5 bases, with 10 bases lying between them. The germline V gene encodes CDR1 LGHDT and CDR2 YNNKEL (reference sequence). CDR3 size: 14 residues. CDR3 in amino acids: CASSQYMGDQPQHF. Here the CDR3 DNA reads TGTGCCAGCAGCCAATACATGGGGGATCAGCCCCAGCATTTT.

This clonotype was picked up many times. The chain links TRBV6-1 to TRBJ1-2, with D unclear. Germline V lookup: CDR1 MNHNS, CDR2 SASEGT. V was pared by 5 bases and J by 6 bases, with 13 bases between. CDR3 size: 13 residues. The CDR3 protein is CASSPERRDGYTF. The CDR3 DNA reads TGTGCCAGCAGTCCCGAGCGAAGGGATGGCTACACCTTC.

This clonotype was detected only a few times. The rearrangement links TRBV20-1 to TRBJ1-5, with 8 positions matching TRBD1. Trimming cost V 7 bases and J 6 bases; bases outside gene matches: 8. Looked up from germline, CDR1 is DFQATT and CDR2 is SNEGSKA (reference sequence). This CDR3 spans 13 amino acids. CDR3 nucleotides: TGCAGTGGGCGGGCAGGGGGCGGTCAGCCCCAGCATTTT. Amino acid sequence: CSGRAGGGQPQHF.

This clonotype occurred many times. This chain links TRBV7-2 with TRBJ2-1; D may be TRBD2 (6 bases). Trimming removed 4 bases at V and 2 bases at J, with 12 bases between. The CDR3 has 15 residues. CDR1 is SGHTA and CDR2 is FQGNSA in the germline V gene. The CDR3 coding sequence is TGTGCCAGCAGCTCCGGGACTCCTACCTACAATGAGCAGTTCTTC. This gives the protein CASSSGTPTYNEQFF.

This chain uses TRBV28 with TRBJ2-3; no definite D call. The CDR3 spans 13 residues. The V and J ends lost 4 bases and 6 bases respectively, with 11 bases between them. The V gene's germline CDR1 is MDHEN and CDR2 SYDVKM. CDR3 bases: TGTGCCAGCAGTTCACCACACCGTGATACGCAGTATTTT. It codes for CASSSPHRDTQYF.

This clonotype was seen ten or more times. V gene TRBV7-2 combines with J gene TRBJ1-1, with D possibly TRBD1 on 5 matching bases. Trimming removed 5 bases at V and 7 bases at J, with 17 bases between. Per the germline V gene, CDR1 is SGHTA and CDR2 is FQGNSA. The CDR3 covers 14 residues. The CDR3 loop reads CASSQTRGTGEAFF. The CDR3 DNA reads as TGTGCCAGCAGCCAGACCCGGGGGACTGGTGAAGCTTTCTTT.

The chain carries TRBV7-8 and TRBJ1-2; 9 bases align to TRBD1. Germline V gene sequence: CDR1 SGHVS, CDR2 FQNEAQ. This CDR3 spans 15 amino acids. The V and J ends lost 5 bases and 3 bases, in that order; junction bases with no gene match: 7. DNA for the CDR3: TGTGCCAGCAGCCGGTCCGGGACAGGGTACTATGGCTACACCTTC. This encodes CASSRSGTGYYGYTF.

This rearrangement joins TRBV28 to TRBJ1-3, with D unresolved. The CDR3 length is 14 residues. CDR1 and CDR2 from the germline V gene are MDHEN and SYDVKM. Trimming took 7 bases from V and 2 from J, leaving 12 bases between them. The CDR3 coding sequence is TGTGCCAGCATGGGGTTTTTCGCTGGAAACACCATATATTTT. This encodes CASMGFFAGNTIYF.

A word on this clonotype: The germline gene is not matched at one end of the junction; a read error may be the cause. The chain is built from TRBV6-1 and TRBJ1-4; the D is unclear. CDR3 length equals 14 residues. CDR1 MNHNS and CDR2 SASEGT come from the germline V gene. The CDR3 DNA sequence: TGTGCCAGCGCGGCAGTTGCAACTAAGGAAATACTGTTTTTT. Translating it yields CASAAVATKEILFF.

The genes are TRBV2 and TRBJ2-1, with 10 positions matching TRBD2. V lost 1 base, J lost 9 bases, and 3 bases stayed unmatched. This CDR3 spans 14 amino acids. Germline CDR1 and CDR2: SNHLY and FYNNEI. CDR3 sequence reads: CASSEVLAGVEQFF. CDR3 coding DNA: TGTGCCAGCAGTGAAGTCCTAGCGGGAGTTGAGCAGTTCTTC.

This clonotype was recorded many times. The rearrangement joins TRBV20-1 to TRBJ1-2; perhaps TRBD1 as D (5 bases). Germline V gene sequence: CDR1 DFQATT, CDR2 SNEGSKA (reference sequence). The germline V and J ends were trimmed by 5 bases and 3 bases, with 10 bases remaining between them. There are 12 residues in the CDR3. The CDR3 loop is CSAPQGDYGYTF. DNA for the CDR3: TGCAGTGCTCCCCAGGGAGACTATGGCTACACCTTC.

The V gene is TRBV5-5, the J gene TRBJ2-1; no firm D call. This CDR3 contains 15 residues. The V gene lost 4 bases and the J gene lost 5 bases, with 16 bases spanning the gap. From germline, CDR1 is SGHKS and CDR2 YYEKEE (reference sequence). The CDR3 loop reads CASSPLARPDNEQFF. CDR3 bases: TGTGCCAGCAGCCCTCTGGCCAGACCGGACAATGAGCAGTTCTTC.

There are many counts of this clonotype. The chain uses TRBV7-2 and TRBJ1-3, with unresolved D. Looked up from germline, CDR1 is SGHTA and CDR2 is FQGNSA. The CDR3 sequence is 14 residues long. V shed 8 bases and J shed 0 bases, with 11 bases lying between them. CDR3 sequence (DNA): TGTGCCAGCGGCGGGTCTCTCTCTGGAAACACCATATATTTT. Its translation is CASGGSLSGNTIYF.

This sequence joins TRBV24-1 and TRBJ2-7; D might be TRBD2 (6 bases). The CDR3 sequence is 14 residues long. Trimming took off 2 bases at V and 6 bases at J, with 13 bases between the two ends. Germline loops: CDR1 KGHDR, CDR2 SFDVKD. The CDR3 DNA sequence: TGTGCCACCAGTGATTCGACGCTGGGGGGCGAGCAGTACTTC. It codes for CATSDSTLGGEQYF.

The chain links TRBV5-4 to TRBJ1-4, with TRBD1 identical over 7 bases. This CDR3 comprises 16 residues. Germline V CDR1 and CDR2: SGHNT, YYREEE (reference sequence). After removal of 3 bases from V and 4 bases from J, the junction contained 9 bases not matched to a gene. CDR3 residues: CASSSTRGTVNEKLFF. CDR3 DNA: TGTGCCAGCAGCTCCACACGCGGGACAGTTAATGAAAAACTGTTTTTT.

This clonotype was observed at least ten times. V gene TRBV7-9 combines with J gene TRBJ2-7; 14 positions agree with TRBD2. Trimming cost V 5 bases and J 2 bases; bases outside gene matches: 5. CDR1 and CDR2 from the germline V gene are SEHNR and FQNEAQ (reference sequence). The CDR3 is 16 amino acids. In DNA form, the CDR3 reads TGTGCCAGCAGCATCGGGACTAGCGGGGGTGCCTACGAGCAGTACTTC. The encoded protein is CASSIGTSGGAYEQYF.

This clonotype was seen at least ten times. This chain links TRBV7-2 with TRBJ2-5; 9 positions match TRBD2. With 3 bases clipped from V and 4 bases from J, the junction kept 12 bases outside the gene matches. The CDR3 covers 17 residues. CDR1 is SGHTA and CDR2 is FQGNSA in the germline V gene. The CDR3 here is CASSLGWGSGGPETQYF. Here the CDR3 DNA reads TGTGCCAGCAGCTTGGGGTGGGGGAGCGGGGGGCCAGAGACCCAGTACTTC.

V usage is TRBV6-6 and J usage is TRBJ2-2; weak D call: TRBD2 (5 bases). The CDR3 spans 13 residues. V lost 5 bases and J 7 bases, leaving 11 bases between the germline ends. CDR1 is MNHNY and CDR2 is SVGAGI in the germline V gene (reference sequence). The CDR3 nucleotides read TGTGCCAGCAGTCGGACCAGCGGCGGGGAGCTGTTTTTT. Translating it yields CASSRTSGGELFF.

CDR3 sequence (DNA): TGTGCCAGCAGCGAACGGACCAGCACAGATACGCAGTATTTT. This translates into CASSERTSTDTQYF. The chain employs TRBV7-8 and TRBJ2-3; no clear D. V was shortened by 5 bases and J by 0 bases, with 9 bases between the two germline ends. The V gene's germline CDR1 is SGHVS and CDR2 FQNEAQ. The CDR3 consists of 14 residues.